The 29 T cell receptor beta chains in this list originate from one sample, sequenced in a study of tissue T cells after allogeneic stem cell transplantation (dated by TCRdb to between 2021 and 2024). To prepare the library, the immunoSEQ multiplex PCR assay was applied. Drawn from immuneACCESS, this table holds only the in-frame rearrangements with V and J called that TCRdb kept. Clones are partly lost; checked studies trace under half to an unresolved V gene and leave the rest unexplained. The sample table holds over 25,000 clones, of which roughly 87% were seen once. The ten largest make up over 3% of the sample. Reading the label with the study, this specimen's time point is: recipient (host-origin) PBMCs collected before allo-HCT. The source was blood, collected before transplantation. The receptors were gathered from a woman aged 18 to 49 who later had graft-versus-host disease after an allogeneic stem cell transplant.

V gene TRBV7-2 combines with J gene TRBJ2-5; 7 nucleotides line up with TRBD1. The germline CDR1 and CDR2 sequences are SGHTA and FQGNSA. V lost 5 bases, J lost 3 bases, and 6 bases stayed unmatched. This CDR3 comprises 14 residues. CDR3 region: CASSPQGVEETQYF. DNA of the CDR3: TGTGCCAGCAGCCCCCAGGGGGTAGAAGAGACCCAGTACTTC.

The chain joins TRBV12-3 or TRBV12-4 to TRBJ1-2; D is undetermined. Trimming pared 3 bases from V and 4 bases from J, leaving 6 bases between. The CDR3 is 12 amino acids. The CDR3 protein is CASSFAGYGYTF. The DNA for the CDR3 is TGTGCCAGCAGTTTCGCTGGCTATGGCTACACCTTC.

The CDR3 region has the DNA TGCGCCAGCAGCCAAGATTTTGGGGGTGAAGCTTTCTTT. Translation: CASSQDFGGEAFF. The J gene is TRBJ1-1, the V gene TRBV4-3; D is possibly TRBD1 (5 bases). From germline, CDR1 is LGHNA and CDR2 YSLEER. CDR3 size: 13 residues. The ends were cut back, 0 bases at V and 7 bases at J, with 9 bases in the middle.

CDR3 nucleotides: TGTGCCAGCAGTCTTAATCAAGAGACCCAGTACTTC. It yields the protein CASSLNQETQYF. The chain recombines TRBV2 with TRBJ2-5; D unresolved. This CDR3 has 12 amino acids. V lost 5 bases and J lost 2, with 6 bases in between. CDR1 and CDR2 from the germline V gene are SNHLY and FYNNEI.

The V and J genes are TRBV20-1 and TRBJ1-1; D gene uncertain. The CDR3 has 9 amino acids. The V gene lost 8 bases and the J gene lost 3 bases, with 4 bases spanning the gap. Germline-derived CDR1 and CDR2 are DFQATT and SNEGSKA (reference sequence). The CDR3 region is CSRDTEAFF. DNA of the CDR3: TGCAGTCGTGACACTGAAGCTTTCTTT.

The chain has TRBV5-1 and TRBJ1-1; 10 nucleotides line up with TRBD1. V shed 4 bases, J shed 5 bases, and the junction held 8 bases outside the gene matches. CDR3 size: 15 residues. CDR1 is SGHRS, CDR2 YFSETQ, per germline. CDR3 in amino acids: CASSRTGQGNTEAFF. In DNA, the CDR3 is TGCGCCAGCAGCCGAACGGGACAGGGGAATACTGAAGCTTTCTTT.

The chain employs TRBV6-4 and TRBJ2-2; 8 nucleotides match TRBD1. The CDR3 consists of 14 residues. Trimming at V came to 4 bases and at J to 4 bases, leaving 2 bases not matched to a gene. The germline V gene encodes CDR1 MRHNA and CDR2 SNTAGT. The CDR3 loop is CASSAQGGTGELFF. Here the CDR3 DNA reads TGTGCCAGCAGTGCACAGGGGGGCACCGGGGAGCTGTTTTTT.

This sequence joins TRBV21-1 and TRBJ2-7; the table's D call, TRBD1, has no DNA check behind it. TRBV21-1 is a pseudogene. This CDR3 is built from 12 residues. The CDR3 loop is CASSRADYEQYF. DNA for the CDR3: TGTGCCAGCAGCAGGGCAGACTACGAGCAGTACTTC.

The rearrangement links TRBV19 to TRBJ2-5; D may be TRBD1 or TRBD2 (5 bases each). The CDR3 is made up of 16 amino acids. The germline CDR1 and CDR2 sequences are LNHDA and SQIVND (reference sequence). V lost 4 bases and J lost 5, with 20 bases in between. CDR3 protein: CASSRAGLTWGETQYF. For the CDR3, the DNA is TGTGCCAGTAGTAGGGCCGGGCTCACATGGGGGGAGACCCAGTACTTC.

The genes are TRBV5-4 and TRBJ2-7; D is undetermined. The germline V gene has CDR1 SGHNT and CDR2 YYREEE (reference sequence). Trimming left V 0 bases short and J 4 bases short, with 8 bases between. The CDR3 has 13 residues. The CDR3, as DNA: TGTGCCAGCAGCTTGGGTAGCAGGTACGAGCAGTACTTC. It yields the protein CASSLGSRYEQYF.

The chain links TRBV30 to TRBJ2-7, with no clear D. V was pared by 0 bases and J by 2 bases, with 11 bases between. Per the germline V gene, CDR1 is GTSNPN and CDR2 is SVGIG (reference sequence). The CDR3 sequence is 14 residues long. The CDR3 DNA sequence: TGTGCCTGGAGTGTACGGGCAGGAACCTACGAGCAGTACTTC. It is translated as CAWSVRAGTYEQYF.

The chain recombines TRBV7-2 with TRBJ1-5; D gene uncertain. V was trimmed by 3 bases and J by 2 bases, leaving 5 bases between them. The CDR3 is 13 residues long. The germline gives CDR1 SGHTA, CDR2 FQGNSA. CDR3 sequence (DNA): TGTGCCAGCAGCTTGCAGGGCAATCAGCCCCAGCATTTT. It is translated as CASSLQGNQPQHF.

The chain is built from TRBV5-4 and TRBJ1-1; D possibly corresponds to TRBD1 (6 bases). The ends were cut back, 5 bases at V and 0 bases at J, with 14 bases in the middle. This CDR3 region has 15 residues. CDR1 and CDR2 (germline): SGHNT, YYREEE (reference sequence). CDR3: CASSSPGTLNTEAFF. The DNA of the CDR3 is TGTGCCAGCAGTTCCCCCGGGACATTGAACACTGAAGCTTTCTTT.

The V gene is TRBV2, the J gene TRBJ2-1, with a tentative D call TRBD1 (6 bases). Germline V gives CDR1 SNHLY, CDR2 FYNNEI. V was shortened by 4 bases and J by 0 bases, with 13 bases between the two germline ends. The CDR3 sequence is 16 residues long. CDR3 sequence: CASSATGLSSYNEQFF. For the CDR3, the DNA is TGTGCCAGCAGTGCGACAGGCCTCAGCTCCTACAATGAGCAGTTCTTC.

The rearrangement uses TRBV30 and TRBJ1-1, with D maybe TRBD1 (5 bases). The V and J ends lost 0 bases and 0 bases respectively, with 8 bases between them. Germline loops: CDR1 GTSNPN, CDR2 SVGIG (reference sequence). The CDR3 contains 14 residues. The CDR3 spells CAWSVPDMNTEAFF. The CDR3 DNA reads as TGTGCCTGGAGTGTTCCGGACATGAACACTGAAGCTTTCTTT. Full variable domain (missing parts from reference TRBV30 and TRBJ1-1): SQTIHQWPATLVQPVGSPLSLECTVEGTSNPNLYWYRQAAGRGLQLLFYSVGIGQISSEVPQNLSASRPQDRQFILSSKKLLLSDSGFYLCAWSVPDMNTEAFFGQGTRLTVV.

A few counts support this clone. The CDR3 nucleotides read TGTGCCAGCAGCTTAATGCGGCAGCACAATCAGCCCCAGCATTTT. Its translation: CASSLMRQHNQPQHF. J is TRBJ1-5 and V is TRBV7-8; D not resolved. The CDR3 runs 15 residues. Germline CDR1 and CDR2: SGHVS and FQNEAQ. Trimming removed 2 bases from V and 3 bases from J, with 11 bases in between.

V gene TRBV27 combines with J gene TRBJ1-2; 9 nucleotides match TRBD1. There are 14 residues in the CDR3. Germline loops: CDR1 MNHEY, CDR2 SMNVEV (reference sequence). The V segment lost 10 bases and the J segment 3 bases; nucleotides outside the gene matches: 9. This chain's CDR3 is CATCRTGVDYGYTF. The DNA of the CDR3 is TGTGCCACCTGTAGGACAGGGGTGGACTATGGCTACACCTTC.

This clone was seen a single time. The CDR3 region is CASLRQGGNEKLFF. The CDR3, as DNA: TGTGCCAGCCTAAGACAGGGGGGGAATGAAAAACTGTTTTTT. V and J are TRBV28 and TRBJ1-4; TRBD1 matches 9 bases. The ends lost 8 bases at V and 5 bases at J; junction bases unmatched: 6. From germline, CDR1 is MDHEN and CDR2 SYDVKM. The CDR3 sequence is 14 residues long.

This chain joins TRBV3-1 (or the pseudogene TRBV3-2) and TRBJ2-7; D might be TRBD1 (6 bases). CDR1 is LGHDT, CDR2 YNNKEL, per germline (reference sequence). Deletions cut 0 bases from V and 0 bases from J, with 12 bases between. This CDR3 is built from 16 residues. The DNA of the CDR3 is TGTGCCAGCAGCCAAGACCTTCACAGGGACTCCTACGAGCAGTACTTC. Translation gives CASSQDLHRDSYEQYF.

The V call is TRBV7-2, the J call TRBJ1-2; TRBD1 agrees at 9 bases. This CDR3 is 17 amino acids long. The ends lost 3 bases at V and 3 bases at J; junction bases unmatched: 11. Germline V gene lookup returns CDR1 SGHTA and CDR2 FQGNSA. The CDR3 loop is CASSFTGTGIRYYGYTF. The CDR3 nucleotides are TGTGCCAGCAGCTTCACCGGGACAGGGATCCGGTACTATGGCTACACCTTC.

The chain recombines TRBV5-1 with TRBJ2-5; weak D call: TRBD1 (6 bases). CDR3 length: 14 amino acids. Germline lookup yields CDR1 SGHRS and CDR2 YFSETQ. V gave up 7 bases and J gave up 2 bases, with 15 bases separating them. The CDR3 coding sequence is TGCGCCAGCCGCTACAGGACAGATCAAGAGACCCAGTACTTC. Translation gives CASRYRTDQETQYF.

V is TRBV5-1 and J is TRBJ2-1; 7 positions agree with TRBD1. Per the germline V gene, CDR1 is SGHRS and CDR2 is YFSETQ. The CDR3 spans 15 residues. After removal of 4 bases from V and 8 bases from J, the junction contained 12 bases not matched to a gene. The CDR3 loop reads CASSPGQAGADEQFF. The CDR3 DNA reads TGCGCCAGCAGCCCCGGACAGGCGGGTGCGGATGAGCAGTTCTTC.

V usage is TRBV28 and J usage is TRBJ1-1, with unresolved D. The CDR3 totals 12 residues. Germline V CDR1 and CDR2: MDHEN, SYDVKM. V was trimmed by 2 bases and J by 5 bases, leaving 6 bases between them. CDR3 nucleotides: TGTGCCAGCAGTTTAGCCATAACTGAAGCTTTCTTT. This translates into CASSLAITEAFF.

CDR3 sequence (DNA): TGCGCCAGCAGCTTGACACCCGGGACTGAAGCTTTCTTT. This gives the protein CASSLTPGTEAFF. This chain joins TRBV5-1 and TRBJ1-1; no clear D gene. The CDR3 runs 13 residues. Trimming removed 1 base from V and 5 bases from J, with 9 bases in between. Germline CDR1 and CDR2: SGHRS and YFSETQ.

The chain employs TRBV7-2 and TRBJ1-2, with a tentative D call TRBD1 (5 bases). Trimming stripped 5 bases from V and 7 bases from J, with 14 bases between. CDR1 is SGHTA and CDR2 is FQGNSA in the germline V gene. CDR3 size: 13 residues. CDR3 in amino acids: CASSPRREVGYTF. The CDR3 region has the DNA TGTGCCAGCAGCCCCCGCAGGGAGGTTGGCTACACCTTC.

The rearrangement uses TRBV2 and TRBJ2-7; 15 bases are shared with TRBD2. Germline trimming cut 6 bases from V and 2 bases from J; bases unmatched to any gene: 5. CDR3 length equals 16 residues. CDR1 SNHLY and CDR2 FYNNEI come from the germline V gene. The CDR3 reads CASRGTSGRYTYEQYF. The CDR3 bases are TGTGCCAGCAGAGGGACTAGCGGGAGGTACACCTACGAGCAGTACTTC.

The V call is TRBV2, the J call TRBJ2-7; D is unclear. The V end was cut by 1 base, the J end by 3 bases, with 10 bases between. Germline CDR1 and CDR2: SNHLY and FYNNEI. This CDR3 is 14 amino acids long. CDR3 nucleotides: TGTGCCAGCAGTGAAGTAAATGGGATCTACGAGCAGTACTTC. Residues: CASSEVNGIYEQYF. The complete variable domain, with remaining parts taken from reference TRBV2 and TRBJ2-7, reads EPEVTQTPSHQVTQMGQEVILRCVPISNHLYFYWYRQILGQKVEFLVSFYNNEISEKSEIFDDQFSVERPDGSNFTLKIRSTKLEDSAMYFCASSEVNGIYEQYFGPGTRLTVT.

The chain carries TRBV4-3 and TRBJ1-2; D gene ambiguous. Trimming shortened V by 0 bases and J by 4 bases, and 15 bases separated the two germline ends. The CDR3 has 16 amino acids. Germline values: CDR1 LGHNA, CDR2 YSLEER. CDR3 protein: CASSQDLPAEGYGYTF. DNA for the CDR3: TGCGCCAGCAGCCAAGATCTCCCCGCCGAGGGCTATGGCTACACCTTC.

The rearrangement uses TRBV7-9 and TRBJ2-1; 13 bases match TRBD2. Germline values: CDR1 SEHNR, CDR2 FQNEAQ (reference sequence). The CDR3 extends over 16 amino acids. Trimming removed 5 bases from V and 2 bases from J; junction bases left unmatched: 3. In nucleotides, the CDR3 is TGTGCCAGCAGCGCGACTAGCGGGGGGCCCTACAATGAGCAGTTCTTC. Protein: CASSATSGGPYNEQFF.